Below, 26 T cell receptor beta chains from the same sample are listed, as sequenced in a study of monozygotic twins with inflammatory bowel disease. TCRdb re-analyzed the 5' RACE reads; it lists each CDR3 protein once, without DNA. The sample data list about 350,000 distinct CDR3 sequences. Sequences were obtained from blood. The origin of the receptors is a human donor with ulcerative colitis or Crohn's disease, or a healthy co-twin of an affected twin (not recorded which).

This sequence joins TRBV3-1 and TRBJ2-1; the TRBD1 assignment by TCRdb is unverifiable without DNA. Germline values: CDR1 LGHDT, CDR2 YNNKEL (reference sequence). CDR3 length equals 13 residues. The CDR3 spells CASSPGPGNEQFF.

The chain couples TRBV5-6 to TRBJ1-1; TCRdb's D call, TRBD1, is unchecked because there is no DNA. Germline CDR1 and CDR2: SGHDT and YYEEEE. This CDR3 has 14 amino acids. This CDR3 reads CASSRLGKNTEAFF.

The chain uses TRBV20-1 and TRBJ2-2; TCRdb outputs TRBD1, but without DNA this stays unchecked. The germline CDR1 and CDR2 sequences are DFQATT and SNEGSKA (reference sequence). The length of the CDR3 is 16 residues. This chain's CDR3 is CSARSTGTGNTGELFF.

The rearrangement joins TRBV28 to TRBJ1-5; as DNA is missing, the TRBD1 call by TCRdb cannot be tested. In germline, CDR1 is MDHEN, CDR2 SYDVKM. CDR3 length equals 15 residues. This chain's CDR3 is CASSSRQGSNQPQHF.

This rearrangement joins TRBV7-6 to TRBJ1-4. The CDR3 is made up of 14 amino acids. Germline V lookup: CDR1 SGHVS, CDR2 FNYEAQ. This CDR3 is CASSFTGEGEKLFF.

The chain uses TRBV6-5 and TRBJ1-5; TCRdb selects TRBD1, and the lack of DNA leaves this call unchecked. Germline CDR1 is MNHEY and CDR2 is SVGAGI. CDR3 length equals 14 residues. The CDR3 is CASSSRTADQPQHF.

The chain has TRBV18 and TRBJ2-4. CDR3 length: 14 amino acids. Germline V gene data show CDR1 as KGHSH and CDR2 as LQKENI. The CDR3 reads CASSPPTAKNIQYF.

This chain uses TRBV5-1 with TRBJ2-4; TCRdb's assignment of TRBD1 cannot be checked, as there is no DNA. This CDR3 region has 15 residues. Per the germline V gene, CDR1 is SGHRS and CDR2 is YFSETQ. CDR3: CASSFEQGSKNIQYF.

The chain links TRBV28 to TRBJ2-1; TCRdb gives TRBD2 as the D gene, but with no DNA this cannot be confirmed. CDR1 is MDHEN and CDR2 is SYDVKM in the germline V gene. The CDR3 loop spans 15 amino acids. CDR3 residues: CASSFLGLALNEQFF.

V is TRBV27 and J is TRBJ2-3; TCRdb calls TRBD2, which cannot be checked without DNA. The CDR3 loop spans 15 amino acids. Germline V gene sequence: CDR1 MNHEY, CDR2 SMNVEV (reference sequence). The CDR3 sequence is CASRYLAGVIDTQYF.

The chain combines TRBV15 with TRBJ2-6. The CDR3 runs 15 residues. CDR1 and CDR2 (germline): LNHNV, YYDKDF (reference sequence). The CDR3 region is CATSREGYGANVLTF.

The chain joins TRBV28 to TRBJ2-7; TCRdb selects TRBD1, and the lack of DNA leaves this call unchecked. This CDR3 is built from 14 residues. The germline V gene has CDR1 MDHEN and CDR2 SYDVKM. CDR3: CASTTGRGPYEQYF.

V usage is TRBV20-1 and J usage is TRBJ2-7; the D call of TRBD2 rests on TCRdb alone, since no DNA is present to check it. The germline V gene encodes CDR1 DFQATT and CDR2 SNEGSKA (reference sequence). The CDR3 is 15 residues long. The CDR3 protein is CSALSGLAGTYEQYF.

The chain couples TRBV4-1 to TRBJ1-2; TCRdb names TRBD1, which stays unverified in the absence of DNA. The CDR3 is made up of 15 amino acids. Germline values: CDR1 MGHRA, CDR2 YSYEKL. CDR3: CASSQDLGLRGGYTF.

The V gene is TRBV6-2 or TRBV6-3, the J gene TRBJ1-2; TCRdb's assignment of TRBD1 cannot be checked, as there is no DNA. Per the germline V gene, CDR1 is MNHEY and CDR2 is SVGEGT. The CDR3 is 17 residues long. CDR3 residues: CASRPTHSGVGRYGYTF.

V gene TRBV20-1 combines with J gene TRBJ2-2; TCRdb outputs TRBD1, but without DNA this stays unchecked. The CDR3 extends over 15 amino acids. Per germline, CDR1 DFQATT and CDR2 SNEGSKA (reference sequence). Here the CDR3 reads CSAIPGQGNTGELFF.

The CDR3 loop is CATSRDRVTVEAFF. The gene calls are TRBV15 and TRBJ1-1; with no DNA, the TCRdb D assignment of TRBD1 cannot be verified. This CDR3 has 14 amino acids. CDR1 and CDR2 from the germline V gene are LNHNV and YYDKDF (reference sequence). Full variable domain (outside the CDR3, taken from reference TRBV15 and TRBJ1-1): DAMVIQNPRYQVTQFGKPVTLSCSQTLNHNVMYWYQQKSSQAPKLLFHYYDKDFNNEADTPDNFQSRRPNTSFCFLDIRSPGLGDTAMYLCATSRDRVTVEAFFGQGTRLTVV.

The chain is built from TRBV5-1 and TRBJ1-4. Germline values: CDR1 SGHRS, CDR2 YFSETQ. This CDR3 contains 14 residues. The chain's CDR3 is CASSLDPSSEKLFF.

V is TRBV9 and J is TRBJ2-2; the D gene TCRdb calls, TRBD1, cannot be checked with no DNA. The germline CDR1 and CDR2 sequences are SGDLS and YYNGEE. The CDR3 has 16 amino acids. CDR3 sequence reads: CASSVAPRGGHGELFF.

This chain connects TRBV3-1 to TRBJ1-1; TCRdb selects TRBD1, and the lack of DNA leaves this call unchecked. The length of the CDR3 is 14 residues. Germline CDR1 is LGHDT and CDR2 is YNNKEL (reference sequence). The CDR3 loop is CASSRTGRYTEAFF.

This chain uses TRBV10-3 with TRBJ1-5. Germline V lookup: CDR1 ENHRY, CDR2 SYGVKD. The CDR3 extends over 14 amino acids. CDR3 in amino acids: CAISEEPDNQPQHF.

The rearrangement links TRBV11-2 to TRBJ2-3; lacking DNA, the TRBD2 call made by TCRdb goes unchecked. The CDR3 sequence is 15 residues long. The germline V gene has CDR1 SGHAT and CDR2 FQNNGV. The CDR3 reads CASSLEFRVGFTQYF.

The chain has TRBV27 and TRBJ1-2; TCRdb returns TRBD1, unconfirmable since there is no DNA. Germline assignment: CDR1 MNHEY and CDR2 SMNVEV (reference sequence). The CDR3 spans 14 residues. The chain's CDR3 is CASRGQGAGRGYTF.

The genes are TRBV5-6 and TRBJ1-2. The CDR3 runs 12 residues. From germline, CDR1 is SGHDT and CDR2 YYEEEE. CDR3 in amino acids: CASRTPGGGYTF.

This chain links TRBV18 with TRBJ1-2. This CDR3 comprises 14 residues. Per germline, CDR1 KGHSH and CDR2 LQKENI. Here the CDR3 reads CASSSRDTNYGYTF.

The CDR3 spells CASSLNPPGSDSPLHF. The chain carries TRBV7-3 and TRBJ1-6. This CDR3 region has 16 residues. The germline V gene has CDR1 SGHTA and CDR2 FQGTGA.